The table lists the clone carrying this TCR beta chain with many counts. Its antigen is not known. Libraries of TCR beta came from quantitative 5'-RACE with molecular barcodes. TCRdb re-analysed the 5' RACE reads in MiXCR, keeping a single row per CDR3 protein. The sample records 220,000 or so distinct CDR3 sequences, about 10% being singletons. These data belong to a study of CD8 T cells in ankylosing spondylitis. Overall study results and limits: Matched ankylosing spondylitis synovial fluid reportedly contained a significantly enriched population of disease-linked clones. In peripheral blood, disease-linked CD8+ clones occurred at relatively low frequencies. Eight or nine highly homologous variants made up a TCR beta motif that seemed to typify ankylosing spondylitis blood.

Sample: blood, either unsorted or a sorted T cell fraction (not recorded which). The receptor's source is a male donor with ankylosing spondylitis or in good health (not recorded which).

The CDR3 protein is CASSSTHYGEQFF. As DNA, the CDR3 is TGTGCCAGCAGCTCGACCCATTATGGTGAGCAGTTCTTC. The V call is TRBV7-3, the J call TRBJ2-1; D not resolved. Trimming shortened V by 4 bases and J by 9 bases, and 13 bases separated the two germline ends. This CDR3 has 13 amino acids. Germline-derived CDR1 and CDR2 are SGHTA and FQGTGA.